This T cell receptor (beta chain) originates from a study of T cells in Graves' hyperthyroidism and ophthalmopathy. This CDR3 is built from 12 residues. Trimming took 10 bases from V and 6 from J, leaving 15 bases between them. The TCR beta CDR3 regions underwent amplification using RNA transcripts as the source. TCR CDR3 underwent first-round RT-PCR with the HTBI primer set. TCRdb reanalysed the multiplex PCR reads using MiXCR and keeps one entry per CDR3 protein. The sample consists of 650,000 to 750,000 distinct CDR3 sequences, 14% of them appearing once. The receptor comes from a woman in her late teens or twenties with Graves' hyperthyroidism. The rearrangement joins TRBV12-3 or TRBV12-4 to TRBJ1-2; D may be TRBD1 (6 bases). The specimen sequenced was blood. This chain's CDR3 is CATTQGSNGYTF. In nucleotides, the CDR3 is TGTGCCACCACGCAGGGGTCAAATGGCTACACCTTC.